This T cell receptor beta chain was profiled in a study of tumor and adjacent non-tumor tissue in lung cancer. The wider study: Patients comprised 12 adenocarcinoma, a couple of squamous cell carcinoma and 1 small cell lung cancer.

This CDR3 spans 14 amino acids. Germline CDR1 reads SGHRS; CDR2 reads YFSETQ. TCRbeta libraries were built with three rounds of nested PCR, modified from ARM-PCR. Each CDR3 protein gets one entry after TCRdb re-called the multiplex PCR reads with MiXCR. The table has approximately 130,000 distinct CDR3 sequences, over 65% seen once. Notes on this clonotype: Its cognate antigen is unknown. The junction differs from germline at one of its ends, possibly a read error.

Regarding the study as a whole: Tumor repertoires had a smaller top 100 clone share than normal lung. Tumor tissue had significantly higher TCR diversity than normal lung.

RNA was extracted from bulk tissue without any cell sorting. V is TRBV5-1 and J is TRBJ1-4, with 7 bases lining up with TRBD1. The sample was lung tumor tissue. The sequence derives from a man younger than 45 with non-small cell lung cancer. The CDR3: CASSLGQPNEKLFF. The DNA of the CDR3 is TGTGCCAGCAGCCTGGGACAGCCAAATGAAAAACTGTTTTTT.